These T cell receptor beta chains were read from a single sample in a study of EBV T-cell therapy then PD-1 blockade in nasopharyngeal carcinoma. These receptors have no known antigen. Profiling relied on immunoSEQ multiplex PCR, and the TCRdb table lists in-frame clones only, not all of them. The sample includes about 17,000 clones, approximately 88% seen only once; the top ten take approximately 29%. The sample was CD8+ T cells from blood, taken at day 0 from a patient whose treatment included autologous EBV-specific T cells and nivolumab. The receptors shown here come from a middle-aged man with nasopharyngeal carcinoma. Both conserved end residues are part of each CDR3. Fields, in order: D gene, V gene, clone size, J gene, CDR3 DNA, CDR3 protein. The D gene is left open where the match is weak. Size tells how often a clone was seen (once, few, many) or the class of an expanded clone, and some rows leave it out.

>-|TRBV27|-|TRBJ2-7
TGTGCCAGCAGTTTAAGGATGGGCCGAGACGAGCAGTACTTC
CASSLRMGRDEQYF
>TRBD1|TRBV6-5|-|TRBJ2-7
TGTGCCAGCAGTTGGGACAGGGGTATCCCTCACGAGCAGTACTTC
CASSWDRGIPHEQYF
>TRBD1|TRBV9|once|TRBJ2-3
TGTGCCAGCAGCCAATGGACAGGCCCCGATACGCAGTATTTT
CASSQWTGPDTQYF
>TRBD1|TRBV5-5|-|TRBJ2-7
TGTGCCAGCAGCTTGGGACAGGGCACCAACGAGCAGTACTTC
CASSLGQGTNEQYF
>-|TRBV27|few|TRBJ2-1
TGTGCCAGCAGTCCGTCGATAGCAGACTACGCCTACAATGAGCAGTTCTTC
CASSPSIADYAYNEQFF
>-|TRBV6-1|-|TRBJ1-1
TGTGCCAGCAGTGATTCAGGGAATACTGAAGCTTTCTTT
CASSDSGNTEAFF
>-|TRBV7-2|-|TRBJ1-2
TGTGCCAGCAGCTGGCGGTTGGACAGTAACTATGGCTACACCTTC
CASSWRLDSNYGYTF
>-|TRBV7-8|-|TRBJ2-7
TGTGCCAGCAGCTTAGGGACGGAGACCTACGAGCAGTACTTC
CASSLGTETYEQYF
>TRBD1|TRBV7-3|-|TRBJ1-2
TGTGCCAGCAGCACAGGACAGGTGTACGGCTACACCTTC
CASSTGQVYGYTF
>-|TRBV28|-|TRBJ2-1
TGTGCCAGCAGTTTGGGGCTAGCGTACAACTACAATGAGCAGTTCTTC
CASSLGLAYNYNEQFF
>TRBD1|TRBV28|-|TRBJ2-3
TGTGCCAGCAGTCGGACAGGGAGATGGAGGGGGCTACTTACAGATACGCAGTATTTT
CASSRTGRWRGLLTDTQYF
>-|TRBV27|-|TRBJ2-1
TGTGCCAGCAGTTTAGTGGGCAGGGGTGGGGATGAGCAGTTCTTC
CASSLVGRGGDEQFF
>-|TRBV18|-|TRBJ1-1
TGTGCCAGCTCAGGGGCCACTGAAGCTTTCTTT
CASSGATEAFF
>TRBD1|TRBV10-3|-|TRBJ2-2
TGTGCCACCCTAGCTCCAGGGGGCAGTGGCACCGGGGAGCTGTTTTTT
CATLAPGGSGTGELFF
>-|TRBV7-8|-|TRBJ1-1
TGTGCCAGCAGCTTAGGAGAGAACACTGAAGCTTTCTTT
CASSLGENTEAFF
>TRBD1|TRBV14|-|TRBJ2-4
TGTGCCAGCAGCCGGGACAGCTTAGCCAAAAACATTCAGTACTTC
CASSRDSLAKNIQYF
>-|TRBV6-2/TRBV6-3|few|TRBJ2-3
TGTGCCAGCAGTTACTCGACGGGGGCGACAGATACGCAGTATTTT
CASSYSTGATDTQYF
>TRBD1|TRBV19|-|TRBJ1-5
TGTGCCAGTAGTCCTTCAGGGGGGGGACAGCCCCAGCATTTT
CASSPSGGGQPQHF
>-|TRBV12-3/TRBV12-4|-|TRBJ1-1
TGTGCCAGCAGTTGGACGGGGAACACTGAAGCTTTCTTT
CASSWTGNTEAFF
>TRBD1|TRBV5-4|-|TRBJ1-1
TGTGCCAGCAGCTCAGACAGGGTTGAGAACACTGAAGCTTTCTTT
CASSSDRVENTEAFF
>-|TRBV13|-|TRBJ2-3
TGTGCCAGCAGCAAGAGGGCCCCTACCACAGATACGCAGTATTTT
CASSKRAPTTDTQYF
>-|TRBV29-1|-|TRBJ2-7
TGCAGCGTTGGGTCCACCTACGAGCAGTACTTC
CSVGSTYEQYF
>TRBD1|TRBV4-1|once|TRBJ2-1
TGCGCCAGCAGCCAAGTATGGACAGGGGAGGGTGAGCAGTTCTTC
CASSQVWTGEGEQFF
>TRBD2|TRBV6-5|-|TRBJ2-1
TGTGCCAGCACTCCGGGGGGGTACAATGAGCAGTTCTTC
CASTPGGYNEQFF
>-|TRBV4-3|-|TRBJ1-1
TGCGCCAGCAGCCAAGATAAGGGCTGGGTTGAAGCTTTCTTT
CASSQDKGWVEAFF
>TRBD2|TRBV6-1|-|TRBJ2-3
TGTGCCAGCAGTGAACTAGCGGGGGGGCCAGATACGCAGTATTTT
CASSELAGGPDTQYF
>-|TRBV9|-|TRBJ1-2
TGTGCCAGCAGCGTAGTTACTCCTAGCTATGGCTACACCTTC
CASSVVTPSYGYTF
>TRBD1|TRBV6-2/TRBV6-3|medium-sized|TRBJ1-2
TGTGCCAGCAGTTACTCGGGACAGGGTCGTGGCTACACCTTC
CASSYSGQGRGYTF
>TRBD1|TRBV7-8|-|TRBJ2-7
TGTGCCAGCAGCTTAACAGGGGGATCCTACGAGCAGTACTTC
CASSLTGGSYEQYF
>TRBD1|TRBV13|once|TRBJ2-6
TGTGCCAGCAGCTTACCCGACAGGGCTGGGGCCAACGTCCTGACTTTC
CASSLPDRAGANVLTF
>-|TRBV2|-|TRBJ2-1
TGTGCCAGCAGTGAGGACGGACCGTCCAGGGTGAGGGGGAATGAGCAGTTCTTC
CASSEDGPSRVRGNEQFF
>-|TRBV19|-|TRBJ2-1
TGTGCCAGTAGTATAGGCTTCGGGGCAGAGTCCAGCTCCTACAATGAGCAGTTCTTC
CASSIGFGAESSSYNEQFF
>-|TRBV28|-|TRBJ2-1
TGTGCCAGTTCCCTTTACAATGAGCAGTTCTTC
CASSLYNEQFF
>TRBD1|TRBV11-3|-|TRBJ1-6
TGTGCCAGCAGCTGCAGACCCCGAACTCCCGGGACAGGGCCTTCACCCCCCCACTTT
CASSCRPRTPGTGPSPPHF
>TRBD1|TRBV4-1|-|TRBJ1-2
TGCGCCAGCAGCCAACGAGTGGGACAGAAAACCTATGGCTACACCTTC
CASSQRVGQKTYGYTF
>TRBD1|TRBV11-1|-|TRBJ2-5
TGTGCCAGCAGCTTAACAGGGGGGAACCAAGAGACCCAGTACTTC
CASSLTGGNQETQYF
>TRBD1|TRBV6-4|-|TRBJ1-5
TGTGCCAGCAGTCCCGGGACAGGGGAAAATCAGCCCCAGCATTTT
CASSPGTGENQPQHF
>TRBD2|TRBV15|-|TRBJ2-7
TGTGCCACCAGCACAACTAGCGGGGGTCTGGACGAGCAGTACTTC
CATSTTSGGLDEQYF
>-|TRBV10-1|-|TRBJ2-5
TGCGCCAGCAGTGAGCCGGCTCTAGAGACCCAGTACTTC
CASSEPALETQYF
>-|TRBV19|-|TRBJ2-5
TGTGCCAGTAGTATACGAGGGAACCCACCGTCGTTAAAGACCCAGTACTTC
CASSIRGNPPSLKTQYF
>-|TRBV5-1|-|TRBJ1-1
TGCGCCAGCAGCTTCGCGGGTTTGAACACTGAAGCTTTCTTT
CASSFAGLNTEAFF
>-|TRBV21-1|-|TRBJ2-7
TGTGCCAGCAGCAAATCCCGGGTCCCCAGCTACGAGCAGTACTTC
CASSKSRVPSYEQYF
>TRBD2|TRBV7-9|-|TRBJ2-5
TGTGCCAGCAGCTTAGTCGGGGTAGCGGGGGTTCAAGAGACCCAGTACTTC
CASSLVGVAGVQETQYF
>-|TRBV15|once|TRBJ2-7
TGTGCCACCAGCAGAGATAGGGACCGGCCAACCTACGAGCAGTACTTC
CATSRDRDRPTYEQYF
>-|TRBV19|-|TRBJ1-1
TGTGCCAGTAGTCACCCCCGTGGAGGAAACACTGAAGCTTTCTTT
CASSHPRGGNTEAFF
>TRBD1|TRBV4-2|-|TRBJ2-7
TGTGCCAGCAGCCAGTGGACAGGGGCCTACGAGCAGTACTTC
CASSQWTGAYEQYF
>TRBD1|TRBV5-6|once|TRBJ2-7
TGTGCCAGCAGCTGGGGGACAGGGCTCGAGCAGTACTTC
CASSWGTGLEQYF
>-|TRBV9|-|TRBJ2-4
TGTGCCAGCAGCGTTAACGACTGGGACATTCAGTACTTC
CASSVNDWDIQYF
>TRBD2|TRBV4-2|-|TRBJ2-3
TGTGCCAGCAGCCAAGCTGGGACTAGCGGGGCAGATACGCAGTATTTT
CASSQAGTSGADTQYF
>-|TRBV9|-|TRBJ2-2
TGTGCCAGCAGCCATATAAGGGGGCGGGAGGCCGGGGAGCTGTTTTTT
CASSHIRGREAGELFF
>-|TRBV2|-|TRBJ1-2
TGTGCCAGCAGCCAGGATGTACTTGGCTACACCTTC
CASSQDVLGYTF